Each of the 24 T cell receptor beta chains below was sequenced from the same sample in a study of PD-L1 blockade in urothelial cancer. Measured with immunoSEQ multiplex PCR; TCRdb has only the in-frame clones, and not every one. The sample lists about 29,000 clones, about 89% occurring once. Sequencing was performed on PBMCs, taken around atezolizumab (anti-PD-L1) treatment. The receptors shown here come from a man in his fifties or sixties with urothelial cancer.

The V call is TRBV18, the J call TRBJ2-1; 8 nucleotides align to TRBD1. CDR1 is KGHSH, CDR2 LQKENI, per germline. There are 16 residues in the CDR3. Losses at the gene ends were 0 bases for V and 4 bases for J; bases not matched to a gene: 5. CDR3 residues: CASSPPDRGEYNEQFF. The CDR3 coding sequence is TGTGCCAGCTCACCACCCGACAGGGGAGAATACAATGAGCAGTTCTTC.

J is TRBJ2-7 and V is TRBV27; 12 bases are a match to TRBD2. V shed 2 bases, J shed 6 bases, and the junction held 2 bases outside the gene matches. The CDR3 spans 14 residues. CDR1 and CDR2 from the germline V gene are MNHEY and SMNVEV (reference sequence). The CDR3 DNA is TGTGCCAGCAGTTTACTAGCGGGAGGGTCCGAGCAGTACTTC. It is translated as CASSLLAGGSEQYF.

The chain links TRBV7-9 to TRBJ2-3; D is uncertain. Trimming shortened V by 8 bases and J by 0 bases, and 9 bases separated the two germline ends. The CDR3 sequence is 13 residues long. Per germline, CDR1 SEHNR and CDR2 FQNEAQ (reference sequence). Written as DNA, the CDR3 is TGTGCCAGCCTCTCGACTAGCACAGATACGCAGTATTTT. Residues: CASLSTSTDTQYF.

This chain connects TRBV15 to TRBJ1-2, with D perhaps TRBD1 (6 bases). V was cut by 5 bases and J by 7 bases, with 17 bases left in between. CDR1 is LNHNV and CDR2 is YYDKDF in the germline V gene (reference sequence). This CDR3 comprises 14 residues. The CDR3 region has the DNA TGTGCCACCAGCTTAACAGGGTTAGGTGGTGGCTACACCTTC. Protein: CATSLTGLGGGYTF.

CDR3 loop: CASSLETGANTGELFF. In nucleotides, the CDR3 is TGCGCCAGCAGCTTGGAAACAGGGGCGAACACCGGGGAGCTGTTTTTT. The V gene is TRBV5-1, the J gene TRBJ2-2; 7 bases map to TRBD1. V trimming: 0 bases; J trimming: 0 bases; junction bases outside the gene matches: 2. The CDR3 is 16 amino acids. CDR1 SGHRS and CDR2 YFSETQ come from the germline V gene.

The gene calls are TRBV5-4 and TRBJ1-1; no definite D call. Germline V gives CDR1 SGHNT, CDR2 YYREEE (reference sequence). V lost 2 bases and J 1 base, leaving 6 bases between the germline ends. The CDR3 totals 13 residues. CDR3 sequence reads: CASSLIENTEAFF. In nucleotides, the CDR3 is TGTGCCAGCAGCTTAATAGAGAACACTGAAGCTTTCTTT.

The chain uses TRBV5-1 and TRBJ2-7; perhaps TRBD1 as D (6 bases). The CDR3 runs 13 residues. Deletions cut 3 bases from V and 6 bases from J, with 13 bases between. Germline values: CDR1 SGHRS, CDR2 YFSETQ. CDR3 in amino acids: CASSSGTSGEQYF. In nucleotides, the CDR3 is TGCGCCAGCAGCTCCGGGACATCTGGCGAGCAGTACTTC.

V usage is TRBV5-4 and J usage is TRBJ1-1; TRBD1 agrees at 7 bases. CDR1 is SGHNT and CDR2 is YYREEE in the germline V gene (reference sequence). This CDR3 region has 15 residues. The trim removed 4 bases at V and 5 bases at J, leaving 11 bases unmatched. CDR3: CASSARGPTMTEAFF. CDR3 nucleotide sequence: TGTGCCAGCAGCGCGAGGGGGCCTACGATGACTGAAGCTTTCTTT.

The chain uses TRBV5-1 and TRBJ2-1; 7 bases align to TRBD1. This CDR3 has 15 amino acids. Germline V gives CDR1 SGHRS, CDR2 YFSETQ. Trimming took 4 bases from V and 9 from J; bases not matched to a gene: 13. CDR3 sequence (DNA): TGCGCCAGCAGCCCAACACTTAACAGGGGTCCTGAGCAGTTCTTC. As protein: CASSPTLNRGPEQFF.

A single count supports this clone. The CDR3 loop reads CASSLGGQGGGYTF. CDR3 in DNA: TGTGCCAGCAGTTTAGGCGGACAGGGTGGAGGCTACACCTTC. This rearrangement joins TRBV27 to TRBJ1-2, with 8 bases identical to TRBD1. V lost 2 bases, J lost 8 bases, and 7 bases stayed unmatched. The CDR3 spans 14 residues. The germline V gene encodes CDR1 MNHEY and CDR2 SMNVEV (reference sequence).

Notes on this clone: At one of its ends the junction is not consistent with the germline gene, which may arise from a read error. The chain is built from TRBV5-1 and TRBJ2-2; a possible D gene is TRBD1 (5 bases). This CDR3 region has 13 residues. The germline gives CDR1 SGHRS, CDR2 YFSETQ. The CDR3 DNA is TGCGCCAGCAGCGCAGGGATGACCGCGGAGCTGTTTTTT. Protein: CASSAGMTAELFF.

The rearrangement links TRBV19 to TRBJ1-5, with 9 bases that match TRBD1. Trimming removed 5 bases from V and 9 bases from J; junction bases left unmatched: 11. This CDR3 region has 15 residues. The germline V gene has CDR1 LNHDA and CDR2 SQIVND (reference sequence). CDR3: CASSLSRQGVRPQHF. Here the CDR3 DNA reads TGTGCCAGTAGTCTTTCCCGACAGGGGGTTCGGCCCCAGCATTTT.

The chain carries TRBV19 and TRBJ2-4, with D maybe TRBD2 (6 bases). Trimming took 1 base from V and 0 from J, leaving 16 bases between them. The germline gives CDR1 LNHDA, CDR2 SQIVND (reference sequence). The CDR3 consists of 18 residues. The CDR3 spells CASSIAGWRDLAKNIQYF. Written as DNA, the CDR3 is TGTGCCAGTAGTATAGCCGGATGGAGGGACCTAGCCAAAAACATTCAGTACTTC.

The CDR3 DNA reads TGTGCCAGCAGTTCCCAGACTAGCGGCCCCACAAAAGAGCAGTACTTC. Its translation is CASSSQTSGPTKEQYF. The chain is built from TRBV6-6 and TRBJ2-7; 9 positions agree with TRBD2. Germline CDR1 and CDR2: MNHNY and SVGAGI (reference sequence). V trimming: 4 bases; J trimming: 7 bases; junction bases outside the gene matches: 14. This CDR3 is built from 16 residues.

The chain is built from TRBV6-5 and TRBJ2-1; 12 positions agree with TRBD2. CDR1 and CDR2 from the germline V gene are MNHEY and SVGAGI. The V segment lost 4 bases and the J segment 7 bases; nucleotides outside the gene matches: 8. The CDR3 is made up of 16 amino acids. Written as DNA, the CDR3 is TGTGCCAGCAGTTTACCCTCGACTAGCGGGAGAAATGAGCAGTTCTTC. Its protein is CASSLPSTSGRNEQFF.

This clone was detected only a few times. The chain is built from TRBV10-3 and TRBJ2-7; 7 positions agree with TRBD1. This CDR3 is 12 amino acids long. V was clipped by 11 bases and J by 4 bases; unmatched bases: 8. Germline lookup yields CDR1 ENHRY and CDR2 SYGVKD. In DNA form, the CDR3 reads TGTGCCTCATCCGGGACAGATTACGAGCAGTACTTC. It codes for CASSGTDYEQYF.

This chain links TRBV29-1 with TRBJ1-2; possible D gene TRBD1, 6 bases. The V end lost 4 bases, the J end lost 6 bases, and 18 bases lay between the germline ends. This CDR3 is 14 amino acids long. The germline V gene encodes CDR1 SQVTM and CDR2 ANQGSEA. This chain's CDR3 is CSVASSGTQNGYTF. Written as DNA, the CDR3 is TGCAGCGTTGCCTCTTCCGGGACACAGAATGGCTACACCTTC.

The CDR3 region has the DNA TGTGCCAGCAGCTTCGGGACAGGGGGCTTTGGGGAAAAACTGTTTTTT. This translates into CASSFGTGGFGEKLFF. The chain recombines TRBV7-8 with TRBJ1-4, with 12 bases aligning to TRBD1. The CDR3 is 16 amino acids. Germline V gene lookup returns CDR1 SGHVS and CDR2 FQNEAQ. Trimming removed 3 bases from V and 8 bases from J; junction bases left unmatched: 7.

The rearrangement links TRBV9 to TRBJ2-7, with D perhaps matching TRBD2 (5 bases). This CDR3 comprises 14 residues. Germline CDR1 SGDLS, CDR2 YYNGEE. Trimming shortened V by 0 bases and J by 0 bases, and 7 bases separated the two germline ends. CDR3 DNA: TGTGCCAGCAGCGTAGACGGGATCTCCTACGAGCAGTACTTC. It yields the protein CASSVDGISYEQYF.

The gene calls are TRBV7-2 and TRBJ2-7, with 14 bases identical to TRBD2. Trimming at V came to 1 base and at J to 3 bases, leaving 11 bases not matched to a gene. This CDR3 contains 19 residues. Germline-derived CDR1 and CDR2 are SGHTA and FQGNSA. This CDR3 is CASSLGLAGGGSRHYEQYF. CDR3 coding DNA: TGTGCCAGCAGCTTAGGACTAGCGGGGGGGGGTTCGCGACACTACGAGCAGTACTTC.

This chain joins TRBV19 and TRBJ1-3; possible D gene TRBD1, 6 bases. CDR3 size: 14 residues. Trimming stripped 7 bases from V and 0 bases from J, with 10 bases between. Germline lookup yields CDR1 LNHDA and CDR2 SQIVND (reference sequence). CDR3 amino acids: CASKGGPSGNTIYF. Written as DNA, the CDR3 is TGTGCCAGTAAAGGGGGACCCTCTGGAAACACCATATATTTT.

In the case of this clone: The sample has other DNA sequences that encode this CDR3 too. The gene calls are TRBV4-2 and TRBJ1-5; 7 bases align to TRBD1. The CDR3 spans 14 residues. Unmatched junction bases numbered 3, after V lost 0 bases and J lost 7 bases. Germline V gives CDR1 LGHNA, CDR2 YNFKEQ. The CDR3 region has the DNA TGTGCCAGCAGCCAAGACAGGGGGAACCAGCCCCAGCATTTT. Translation gives CASSQDRGNQPQHF.

V and J are TRBV9 and TRBJ1-3, with 9 bases that match TRBD1. This CDR3 has 14 residues. V lost 8 bases, J lost 3 bases, and 6 bases stayed unmatched. Looked up from germline, CDR1 is SGDLS and CDR2 is YYNGEE. The CDR3 loop reads CASSQGAFGNTIYF. Here the CDR3 DNA reads TGTGCCAGTTCACAGGGGGCGTTTGGAAACACCATATATTTT.

This chain connects TRBV10-3 to TRBJ2-7; no clear D. The germline V gene has CDR1 ENHRY and CDR2 SYGVKD. This CDR3 has 9 residues. V lost 8 bases, J lost 11 bases, and 10 bases lay in between. For the CDR3, the DNA is TGTGCCATCCAAGACAAAGAGTACTTC. Its protein product is CAIQDKEYF.